These T cell receptor beta chains were read from a single sample in a study of blood T cell repertoires in COVID-19. This table comes from immunoSEQ multiplex PCR, and its TCRdb copy is limited to in-frame clones, with some not included. The sample lists roughly 97,000 clones; about 88% were seen once. The source material was peripheral blood. These receptors all stem from a human donor in a cohort sampled during active COVID-19. Each CDR3 is given with its conserved first and last residue.

cdr3_length j_call v_call cdr3_aa
11 TRBJ1-4 TRBV20-1 CSVLGTDSLFF
14 TRBJ1-5 TRBV27 CASSGQNSNQPQHF
13 TRBJ2-7 TRBV19 CATRSDRRYEQYF
11 TRBJ2-3 TRBV24-1 CATSESGTQYF
13 TRBJ2-7 TRBV10-3 CAIGRGQIYEQYF
14 TRBJ2-7 TRBV6-5 CASSYLNRVYEQYF
17 TRBJ2-2 TRBV9 CASSAARGAKNTGELFF
12 TRBJ2-2 TRBV6-5 CASRGLTGELFF
13 TRBJ1-4 TRBV25-1 CASSPRGNEKLFF
15 TRBJ2-5 TRBV11-1 CASSLRGGVQETQYF
16 TRBJ2-3 TRBV6-5 CASSYSTAGARDTQYF
13 TRBJ1-5 TRBV28 CASREGSNQPQHF
14 TRBJ1-4 TRBV6-5 CASGIYRANEKLFF
14 TRBJ1-2 TRBV2 CASSEGASFYGYTF
16 TRBJ2-3 TRBV24-1 CATSDFGTSGTDTQYF
18 TRBJ2-6 TRBV19 CASSYGLAGSTWANVLTF
13 TRBJ2-7 TRBV12-3/TRBV12-4 CASSKRQGSEQYF
13 TRBJ2-7 TRBV15 CATSSPSSYEQYF
13 TRBJ1-1 TRBV2 CASSPGRGMKAFF
14 TRBJ2-7 TRBV11-2 CASSFRDRPYEQYF
14 TRBJ2-5 TRBV25-1 CASSGQGITETQYF
11 TRBJ2-7 TRBV11-2 CASSNSAEQYF
15 TRBJ2-5 TRBV9 CASSVGSGTRETQYF
18 TRBJ2-4 TRBV4-2 CASSQEGGYGQGAPLQYF
14 TRBJ1-2 TRBV7-2 CASSYHPEGWGYTF
15 TRBJ2-7 TRBV28 CASSSGGEGTYEQYF
15 TRBJ2-7 TRBV11-3 CASSPRDRGRLEQYF
17 TRBJ1-5 TRBV5-5 CASSLWGGSSSNQPQHF
13 TRBJ2-3 TRBV5-1 CASSHSSTDTQYF
16 TRBJ1-2 TRBV6-5 CASSSPPGGRGYGYTF
17 TRBJ2-5 TRBV3-1/TRBV3-2 CASSQVLASGTQETQYF
15 TRBJ1-6 TRBV7-9 CASSPLSGKRSPLHF
15 TRBJ1-6 TRBV5-1 CASSLAGGVNSPLHF
14 TRBJ2-7 TRBV30 CAWGRGTGAYEQYF
13 TRBJ1-5 TRBV18 CASTPREGQPQHF
13 TRBJ2-1 TRBV12-3/TRBV12-4 CASSLASANEQFF
15 TRBJ1-1 TRBV6-6 CASIQGRGWNTEAFF
12 TRBJ1-4 TRBV27 CASGALRQKLFF
15 TRBJ2-1 TRBV28 CASSLIGVKANEQFF
13 TRBJ1-2 TRBV13 CASSPPEDYGYTF
13 TRBJ2-7 TRBV28 CASRVAGLREQYF
13 TRBJ2-1 TRBV9 CASSVTSYNEQFF
15 TRBJ2-7 TRBV27 CASSLGTSGSYEQYF
13 TRBJ1-2 TRBV19 CASRDRGLSGYTF
15 TRBJ2-1 TRBV2 CASMDGTGIFGEQFF
16 TRBJ1-1 TRBV10-3 CAISESSRGHNTEAFF
14 TRBJ2-7 TRBV28 CASSNRGDTYEQYF
13 TRBJ1-4 TRBV7-2 CASSLAINEKLFF
15 TRBJ2-2 TRBV30 CAWSVQGRGTGELFF
16 TRBJ2-5 TRBV14 CASSQWGGKSQETQYF
14 TRBJ1-1 TRBV28 CASRPRQANTEAFF
13 TRBJ2-5 TRBV9 CASSVGTQETQYF
15 TRBJ2-1 TRBV5-4 CASIKQGAGVDEQFF
13 TRBJ1-1 TRBV27 CASIKGGSTEAFF
14 TRBJ2-7 TRBV19 CASSIPGEGYEQYF
13 TRBJ1-5 TRBV2 CASSGEKSQPQHF
14 TRBJ2-7 TRBV27 CASSRGGANYEQYF
19 TRBJ1-5 TRBV10-1 CASSESGIGQGPYNQPQHF
15 TRBJ1-2 TRBV7-9 CASSSLGTGQYGYTF
14 TRBJ1-5 TRBV6-6 CASSSTGGDQPQHF